One TCR beta chain is described in this entry. The antigen is unknown. Per the germline V gene, CDR1 is DFQATT and CDR2 is SNEGSKA (reference sequence). V trimming: 1 base; J trimming: 2 bases; junction bases outside the gene matches: 5. This CDR3 is built from 14 residues. This entry belongs to a study of Graves' ophthalmopathy and Graves' hyperthyroidism. General study findings and limits: Predictions made by the model for ophthalmopathy progression reached roughly 71% sensitivity and approximately 78% specificity. Most expanded clonotypes from thyroid (those above 0.001 frequency) were also found in blood.

Among the hyperthyroidism patients, all were newly diagnosed, aged 18 to 65, with under 2 months' duration. Transcripts of RNA were the source for amplifying TCR beta CDR3 regions. First-round RT-PCR employed HTBI primers, with a second-round multiplex PCR after it. TCRdb processed the multiplex PCR reads anew with MiXCR; each CDR3 protein has one entry. This sample carries around 520,000 distinct CDR3 sequences, 35% to 40% of them seen once, and the ten largest clones take about 4.2%. The TCR was taken from an adult man with Graves' hyperthyroidism. This chain connects TRBV20-1 to TRBJ2-7; 7 positions match TRBD1. Input material: peripheral blood or thyroid tissue (not recorded which). CDR3 sequence (DNA): TGCAGTGCTAGAGCGGACAGGCGACCCTACGAGCAGTACTTC. This gives the protein CSARADRRPYEQYF.